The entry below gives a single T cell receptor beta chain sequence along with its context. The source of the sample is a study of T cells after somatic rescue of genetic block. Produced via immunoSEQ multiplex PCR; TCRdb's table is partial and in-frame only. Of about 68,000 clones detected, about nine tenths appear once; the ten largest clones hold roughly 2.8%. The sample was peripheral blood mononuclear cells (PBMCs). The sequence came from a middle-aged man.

CDR3 region: CASSLGPTDTQYF. The CDR3 coding sequence is TGTGCCAGTAGTTTGGGTCCCACAGATACGCAGTATTTT. The chain carries TRBV19 and TRBJ2-3; D gene uncertain. CDR3 length: 13 amino acids. V lost 5 bases to trimming and J lost 2 bases, with 8 bases between them. Per germline, CDR1 LNHDA and CDR2 SQIVND (reference sequence).